Presented here are 12 T cell receptor beta chains from one specimen sequenced in a study of CD8+ T cells in alopecia areata. In each case, RNA was isolated and then reverse transcribed into cDNA as the sequencing template. Produced via immunoSEQ multiplex PCR; TCRdb's table is partial and in-frame only. This sample has 150,000 or so clones, with over 45% found just once. The sample was CD4+ T cells sorted from blood. The source is a human donor with alopecia areata.

The DNA for the CDR3 is TGCAGCGTTGTAAGTGGAGCTAGGGCCTACGAGCAGTACTTC. Its protein is CSVVSGARAYEQYF. The chain links TRBV29-1 to TRBJ2-7; D unresolved. V was clipped by 4 bases and J by 2 bases, with 15 bases between them. The CDR3 length is 14 residues. The germline V gene encodes CDR1 SQVTM and CDR2 ANQGSEA.

A few counts support this clone. J is TRBJ2-7 and V is TRBV5-1, with D unresolved. The V end was cut by 2 bases, the J end by 7 bases, with 16 bases between. CDR3 length: 14 amino acids. Germline V gene lookup returns CDR1 SGHRS and CDR2 YFSETQ. CDR3 DNA: TGCGCCAGCAGCTTCCAGACTTCCTCTACAGAGCAGTACTTC. Its translation is CASSFQTSSTEQYF.

This clone has only a few counts. The rearrangement links TRBV29-1 to TRBJ2-5; 8 positions agree with TRBD1. The germline CDR1 and CDR2 sequences are SQVTM and ANQGSEA. This CDR3 contains 12 residues. The J segment lost 5 bases and the V segment lost 5 bases, leaving 4 bases of the junction unmatched. CDR3 nucleotide sequence: TGCAGCGTTAGGGACAGGCCCGAGACCCAGTACTTC. This codes for CSVRDRPETQYF.

The chain has TRBV29-1 and TRBJ1-4; D is unclear. The CDR3 consists of 14 residues. The V end was cut by 4 bases, the J end by 2 bases, with 11 bases between. CDR1 is SQVTM and CDR2 is ANQGSEA in the germline V gene. CDR3 nucleotide sequence: TGCAGCGTTGCCGTATCGGGGACTAATGAAAAACTGTTTTTT. Its translation: CSVAVSGTNEKLFF.

V gene TRBV30 combines with J gene TRBJ2-1, with D uncertain. The germline gives CDR1 GTSNPN, CDR2 SVGIG (reference sequence). This CDR3 region has 11 residues. The V gene lost 1 base and the J gene lost 8 bases, with 6 bases spanning the gap. The CDR3 coding sequence is TGTGCCTGGAGTGGGCTGGATGAGCAGTTCTTC. It yields the protein CAWSGLDEQFF.

This clone was counted once. In nucleotides, the CDR3 is TGTGCCAGCAGTCCGACAGGGGCCGGCTATGGCTACACCTTC. It translates to CASSPTGAGYGYTF. V gene TRBV28 combines with J gene TRBJ1-2; 8 bases match TRBD1. Trimming removed 5 bases from V and 4 bases from J; junction bases left unmatched: 6. This CDR3 is 14 amino acids long. The V gene's germline CDR1 is MDHEN and CDR2 SYDVKM.

The chain couples TRBV5-6 to TRBJ1-2, with 7 bases matching TRBD1. V was clipped by 5 bases and J by 4 bases; unmatched bases: 8. The CDR3 contains 14 residues. Per germline, CDR1 SGHDT and CDR2 YYEEEE. This chain's CDR3 is CASSYLNRGYGYTF. The CDR3 nucleotides read TGTGCCAGCAGTTATCTCAACAGGGGCTATGGCTACACCTTC. The variable domain in full, completed from reference TRBV5-6 and TRBJ1-2, reads DAGVTQSPTHLIKTRGQQVTLRCSPKSGHDTVSWYQQALGQGPQFIFQYYEEEERQRGNFPDRFSGHQFPNYSSELNVNALLLGDSALYLCASSYLNRGYGYTFGSGTRLTVV.

The chain links TRBV2 to TRBJ1-2, with D unresolved. Deletions cut 8 bases from V and 0 bases from J, with 7 bases between. CDR3 size: 12 residues. Per germline, CDR1 SNHLY and CDR2 FYNNEI. CDR3 nucleotides: TGTGCCAGCGGTAGCCCTAACTATGGCTACACCTTC. Translation gives CASGSPNYGYTF.

The rearrangement links TRBV5-1 to TRBJ2-7; 7 nucleotides agree with TRBD1. The CDR3 sequence is 14 residues long. J lost 1 base, V lost 4 bases, and 5 bases had no gene match. The germline CDR1 and CDR2 sequences are SGHRS and YFSETQ. The chain's CDR3 is CASSTQGDSYEQYF. DNA for the CDR3: TGCGCCAGCAGCACGCAGGGGGATTCCTACGAGCAGTACTTC.

This clone has at least ten counts. The rearrangement links TRBV4-1 to TRBJ2-1, with unresolved D. The length of the CDR3 is 16 residues. V gave up 1 base and J gave up 1 base, with 11 bases separating them. Germline-derived CDR1 and CDR2 are MGHRA and YSYEKL. CDR3 protein: CASSQVDLISYNEQFF. CDR3 coding DNA: TGCGCCAGCAGCCAAGTCGATTTAATATCCTACAATGAGCAGTTCTTC.

The chain has TRBV29-1 and TRBJ2-5; 13 nucleotides line up with TRBD2. V lost 6 bases, J lost 5 bases, and 6 bases stayed unmatched. From germline, CDR1 is SQVTM and CDR2 ANQGSEA. This CDR3 comprises 14 residues. The CDR3 coding sequence is TGCAGCGTGAGGACTAGCGGGAGCCTTGAGACCCAGTACTTC. It yields the protein CSVRTSGSLETQYF.

In this sample, this clone turned up a few times. The CDR3 sequence is CASSQDTGFYNEQFF. CDR3 DNA: TGTGCCAGCAGCCAAGACACAGGGTTCTACAATGAGCAGTTCTTC. The chain is built from TRBV7-2 and TRBJ2-1; perhaps TRBD1 as D (6 bases). Trimming took 5 bases from V and 3 from J, leaving 14 bases between them. CDR3 length: 15 residues. Germline V gene lookup returns CDR1 SGHTA and CDR2 FQGNSA.